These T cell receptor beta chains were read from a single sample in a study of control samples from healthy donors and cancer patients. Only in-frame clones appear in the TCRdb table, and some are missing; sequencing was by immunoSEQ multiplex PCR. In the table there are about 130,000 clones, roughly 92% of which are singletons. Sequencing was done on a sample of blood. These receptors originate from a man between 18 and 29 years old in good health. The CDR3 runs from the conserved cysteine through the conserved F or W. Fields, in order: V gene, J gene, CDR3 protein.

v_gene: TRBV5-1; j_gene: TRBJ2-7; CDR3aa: CASSLAGGREQYF
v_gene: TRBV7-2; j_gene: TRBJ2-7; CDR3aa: CASSLPLGKGSYEQYF
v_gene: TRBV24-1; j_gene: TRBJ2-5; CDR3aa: CATPRTGDRETQYF
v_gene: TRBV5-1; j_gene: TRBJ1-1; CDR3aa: CASSLANSNTEAFF
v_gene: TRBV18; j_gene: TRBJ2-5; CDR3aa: CASSEQETQYF
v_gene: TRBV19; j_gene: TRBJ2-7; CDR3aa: CASRLRTGEPYEQYF
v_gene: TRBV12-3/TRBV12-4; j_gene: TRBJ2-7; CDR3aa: CASSLLLADEQYF
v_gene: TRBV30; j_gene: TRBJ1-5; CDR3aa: CAWTGGGGANQPQHF
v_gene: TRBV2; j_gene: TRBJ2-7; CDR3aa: CASSRGAKEQYF
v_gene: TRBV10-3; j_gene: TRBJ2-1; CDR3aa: CAIRGGLAGGSSYNEQFF
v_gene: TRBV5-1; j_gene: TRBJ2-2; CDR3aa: CASSTRVGTVTGELFF
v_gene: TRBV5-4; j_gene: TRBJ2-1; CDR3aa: CASSPRGGASYNEQFF
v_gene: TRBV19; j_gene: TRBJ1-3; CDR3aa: CASNKGGEGNTIYF
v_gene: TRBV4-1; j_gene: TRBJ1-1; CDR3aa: CASSQGDRNTEAFF
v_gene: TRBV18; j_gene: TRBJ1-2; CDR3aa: CASSPPGPNYGYTF
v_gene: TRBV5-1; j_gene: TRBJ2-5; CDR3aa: CASSITDRLRETQYF
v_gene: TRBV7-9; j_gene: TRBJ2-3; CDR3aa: CASSLRPLAEDTDTQYF
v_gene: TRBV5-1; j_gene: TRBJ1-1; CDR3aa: CASRLLGNRQDEAFF
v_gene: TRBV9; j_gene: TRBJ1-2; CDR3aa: CASSLGQGADYGYTF
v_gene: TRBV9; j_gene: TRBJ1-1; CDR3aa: CASSVGFELNTEAFF
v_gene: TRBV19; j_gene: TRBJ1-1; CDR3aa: CASIPLGPTLNTEAFF
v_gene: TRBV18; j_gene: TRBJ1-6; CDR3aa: CASSPPVEGSPLHF
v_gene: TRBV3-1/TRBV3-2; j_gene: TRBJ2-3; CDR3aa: CASSQNRDGDTQYF
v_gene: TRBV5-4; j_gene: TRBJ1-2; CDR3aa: CASSPRGDYGYTF
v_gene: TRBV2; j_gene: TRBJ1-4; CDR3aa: CASNLGGSNEKLFF
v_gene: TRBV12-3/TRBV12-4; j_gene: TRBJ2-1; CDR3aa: CASSPGLRNEQFF
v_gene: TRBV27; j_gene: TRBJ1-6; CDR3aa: CASSWTVNSPLHF
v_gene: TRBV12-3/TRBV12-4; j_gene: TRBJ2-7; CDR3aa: CASSPTGFYEQYF
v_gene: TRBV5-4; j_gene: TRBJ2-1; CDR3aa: CASSLDPSGGANEQFF
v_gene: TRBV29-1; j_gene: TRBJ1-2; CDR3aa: CSVGARTSGYTF
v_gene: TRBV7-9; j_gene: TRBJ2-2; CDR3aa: CASSSYGTLTGELFF
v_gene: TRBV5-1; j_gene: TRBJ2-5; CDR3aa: CASSFPTGGHQETQYF
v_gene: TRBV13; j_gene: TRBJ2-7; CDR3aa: CASSLSAGRGDEQYF
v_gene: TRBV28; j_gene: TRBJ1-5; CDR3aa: CASSFEESNQPQHF
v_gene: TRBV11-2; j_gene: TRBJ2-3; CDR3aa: CASSHSGDLTDTQYF
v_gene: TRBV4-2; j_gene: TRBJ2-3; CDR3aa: CASRPSLAGTTDTQYF
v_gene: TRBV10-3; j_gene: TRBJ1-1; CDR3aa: CAISESTGARTEAFF
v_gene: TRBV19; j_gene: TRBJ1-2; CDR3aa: CASSDGQGAHGYTF
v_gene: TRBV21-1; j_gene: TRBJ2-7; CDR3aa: CVSSKGPPLGSSYEQYF
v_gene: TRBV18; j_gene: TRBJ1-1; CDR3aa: CASSPRLTSNTEAFF
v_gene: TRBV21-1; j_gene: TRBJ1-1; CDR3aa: CASTNSAARLTKQGSHTEAFF
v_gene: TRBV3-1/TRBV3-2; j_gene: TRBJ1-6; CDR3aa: CASSQLQGRVVPLHF
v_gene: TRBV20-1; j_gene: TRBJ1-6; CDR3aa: CSASPTGSNSPLHF
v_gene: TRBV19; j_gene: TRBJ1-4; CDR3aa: CASSTGARQEKLFF
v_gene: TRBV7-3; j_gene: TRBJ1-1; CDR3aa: CASSRQGGTEAFF
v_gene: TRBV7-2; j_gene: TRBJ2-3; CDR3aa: CASSLRGPTDTQYF
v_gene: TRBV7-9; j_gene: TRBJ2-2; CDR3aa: CASSLPPRTGSANTGELFF
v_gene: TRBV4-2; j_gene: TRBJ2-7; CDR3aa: CASSQGLASYEQYF